This T cell receptor beta chain was identified in a study of Tregs in tolerant kidney transplant recipients. Study results and limitations: Biological reproducibility was not directly addressed, but technical replication error appeared minimal.

From germline, CDR1 is KGHSH and CDR2 LQKENI. Trimming cost V 6 bases and J 2 bases, with 10 bases left between them. The CDR3 sequence is 13 residues long. The repertoire was sequenced with immunoSEQ multiplex PCR; TCRdb's copy has only in-frame clones and lacks some. The table has about 8,300 clones, roughly 36% seen once; the top ten hold roughly 5%. After about 6 days with irradiated graft donor PBMCs, CFSE-labeled recipient PBMCs were FACS-sorted. This clone is categorized as medium-sized. The antigen is unknown. This sequence was found in a human patient who received a combined kidney and bone marrow transplant. The sample in question was CD8+ T cells from blood cultured with allogeneic cells, obtained before the transplant. The chain employs TRBV18 and TRBJ1-1; D not resolved. Here the CDR3 reads CASSGKRNTEAFF. CDR3 coding DNA: TGTGCCAGCTCCGGGAAGAGAAACACTGAAGCTTTCTTT.